These T cell receptor beta chains were read from a single sample in a study of OX40 agonist ivuxolimab in advanced cancers. Method: immunoSEQ multiplex PCR; TCRdb's copy keeps in-frame clones and lacks some. The sample holds around 38,000 clones, about 82% seen once. The specimen comprised CD4+ or CD8+ T cells sorted from blood, sampled in a trial of the OX40 agonist ivuxolimab. Receptors were obtained from an adult with an advanced solid tumor such as melanoma, head and neck, liver or kidney cancer. The CDR3 runs from the conserved cysteine through the conserved F or W. Fields, in order: V gene, J gene, clone size, D gene, CDR3 DNA, CDR3 protein. The D gene is left open where the match is weak. The size field is filled for only some rows; it gives once, few, many or a size class.

TRBV11-1	TRBJ2-5	NA	NA	TGTGCCAGCAGACCGGCTACGCAAGAGACCCAGTACTTC	CASRPATQETQYF
TRBV27	TRBJ2-1	NA	NA	TGTGCCAGCGGGTCTGGCTACAATGAGCAGTTCTTC	CASGSGYNEQFF
TRBV7-9	TRBJ1-5	NA	TRBD1	TGTGCCAACAGCGTAGACAGGGGTAGCAATCAGCCCCAGCATTTT	CANSVDRGSNQPQHF
TRBV4-3	TRBJ2-2	NA	NA	TGCGCCAGCAGCCAAGATCGATTTGGTCTTGAGCGGCGGGAGCTGTTTTTT	CASSQDRFGLERRELFF
TRBV14	TRBJ2-7	NA	NA	TGTGCCAGCAGCCAAGGGGGCATGGGCTACGAGCAGTACTTC	CASSQGGMGYEQYF
TRBV27	TRBJ2-7	once	NA	TGTGCCAGCAGCCCGATAAAGGGCGGCGAGCAGTACTTC	CASSPIKGGEQYF
TRBV25-1	TRBJ2-7	NA	NA	TGTGCCAGCAGGGATACCACAGAGTACGAGCAGTACTTC	CASRDTTEYEQYF
TRBV7-7	TRBJ2-5	NA	NA	TGTGCCAGCAGCTTAGGTCAGGGTTTGGAGACCCAGTACTTC	CASSLGQGLETQYF
TRBV19	TRBJ2-7	NA	TRBD1	TGTGCCAGTAGTACCCGGACAGGGGGCACCTACGAGCAGTACTTC	CASSTRTGGTYEQYF
TRBV7-9	TRBJ2-3	NA	TRBD2	TGTGCCAGCAGCTTAGCTGGGTGGACTAGCGGGAAAAGAGAAGATACGCAGTATTTT	CASSLAGWTSGKREDTQYF
TRBV6-1	TRBJ1-2	NA	NA	TGTGCCAGCAGTACCCAGGGGACTGGCTACACCTTC	CASSTQGTGYTF
TRBV18	TRBJ2-1	few	NA	TGTGCCAGCTCGCGGGACCCTGAGAGTGAGCAGTTCTTC	CASSRDPESEQFF
TRBV21-1	TRBJ2-5	NA	NA	TGTGCCAGCAGCTCCGACAGTAAAGAGACCCAGTACTTC	CASSSDSKETQYF
TRBV5-1	TRBJ1-1	NA	NA	TGCGCCAGCAGCCCCGGGGGAAAGGGCACTGAAGCTTTCTTT	CASSPGGKGTEAFF
TRBV2	TRBJ2-5	NA	TRBD2	TGTGCCAGCAGTGGACTAGCAGAGACCCAGTACTTC	CASSGLAETQYF